These 30 T cell receptor beta chains came from one sample sequenced in a study of T cell repertoires in cytomegalovirus infection (dated by TCRdb to the late 2010s). The sequencer was an Illumina HiSeq 1500. TCRdb reprocessed the public reads (quality trimming at Q25 with fastp, clone calling with MiXCR) and kept in-frame beta chains. Each CDR3 protein appears once, grouped with its most common genes and DNA. Counted in this sample were 500,000 or so distinct CDR3 sequences; about 15% of them appeared once. The ten largest make up under 30% of the sample. Sequenced input: CD8+ T cells from PBMCs. The origin of the receptors is a human donor in good health (CMV status not recorded). Some clones in this sample may be carry-over from other donors' samples.

This clonotype was counted a few times. V gene TRBV18 combines with J gene TRBJ1-2; TRBD1 agrees at 7 bases. V trimming: 2 bases; J trimming: 2 bases; junction bases outside the gene matches: 11. The CDR3 contains 17 residues. Germline V gene lookup returns CDR1 KGHSH and CDR2 LQKENI. For the CDR3, the DNA is TGTGCCAGCTCACCATCGAGGACAGGCCAAAAAAACTATGGCTACACCTTC. Encoded protein: CASSPSRTGQKNYGYTF.

The CDR3, as DNA: TGCAGTGCAAACCGGGACTACGAGCAGTACTTC. It is translated as CSANRDYEQYF. The V gene is TRBV20-1, the J gene TRBJ2-7; the D gene is possibly TRBD2 (5 bases). The germline V gene has CDR1 DFQATT and CDR2 SNEGSKA (reference sequence). This CDR3 comprises 11 residues. Between the trimmed V and J ends, which lost 6 bases and 3 bases, there was a span of 9 bases.

V and J are TRBV12-5 and TRBJ2-1; D may be TRBD2 (7 bases). CDR3 length: 15 residues. Trimming cost V 5 bases and J 1 base, with 12 bases left between them. Germline assignment: CDR1 LGHNT and CDR2 FRNRAP. The CDR3 nucleotides are TGTGCTAGTGGTGGGGGGGCGGGTTCCTACAATGAGCAGTTCTTC. Protein product: CASGGGAGSYNEQFF.

A note on this clonotype: A much larger clonotype is one base distant, so this may be a read error. This rearrangement joins TRBV11-2 to TRBJ1-1; perhaps TRBD1 as D (6 bases). Germline CDR1 reads SGHAT; CDR2 reads FQNNGV. This CDR3 has 14 amino acids. CDR3 bases: TGTGCCAGCAGCAACAGGGACTTGAACACTGAAGCTTTATTT. Residues: CASSNRDLNTEALF.

This clonotype was picked up a small number of times. The chain joins TRBV5-1 to TRBJ1-1; D is ambiguous. V was cut by 1 base and J by 0 bases, with 10 bases left in between. The CDR3 runs 15 residues. The germline gives CDR1 SGHRS, CDR2 YFSETQ. CDR3 bases: TGCGCCAGCAGCTTGTATGTGGGTGTGAACACTGAAGCTTTCTTT. Protein product: CASSLYVGVNTEAFF.

This clonotype was seen repeatedly, ten times or more. The chain carries TRBV7-2 and TRBJ2-3, with a tentative D call TRBD2 (6 bases). The germline gives CDR1 SGHTA, CDR2 FQGNSA. The CDR3 totals 16 residues. V lost 3 bases to trimming and J lost 7 bases, with 20 bases between them. This chain's CDR3 is CASSLVGGIRANTQYF. DNA for the CDR3: TGTGCCAGCAGCTTGGTTGGCGGGATTCGGGCCAATACGCAGTATTTT.

This clonotype was picked up a small number of times. The rearrangement uses TRBV18 and TRBJ2-5; unclear D gene. Germline loops: CDR1 KGHSH, CDR2 LQKENI. V was pared by 6 bases and J by 12 bases, with 8 bases between. CDR3 length equals 9 residues. The DNA for the CDR3 is TGTGCCAGCTCCCCTACAAAGTACTTC. As protein: CASSPTKYF.

This clonotype was seen more than once but under ten times. This sequence joins TRBV6-1 and TRBJ2-1; 13 bases are shared with TRBD2. In germline, CDR1 is MNHNS, CDR2 SASEGT. V lost 5 bases and J lost 6; bases outside the gene matches: 13. The CDR3 loop spans 18 amino acids. CDR3 loop: CASSQLRLAGGSANEQFF. DNA of the CDR3: TGTGCCAGCAGTCAATTACGACTAGCGGGAGGTTCCGCCAATGAGCAGTTCTTC.

This clonotype showed up many times. This chain connects TRBV27 to TRBJ2-7, with a possible D match to TRBD1 (6 bases). V was clipped by 2 bases and J by 2 bases, with 13 bases between them. The CDR3 has 15 amino acids. Germline CDR1 reads MNHEY; CDR2 reads SMNVEV (reference sequence). CDR3 bases: TGTGCCAGCAGTTTAGCCAGGGGAGTTGCCTACGAGCAGTACTTC. Encoded protein: CASSLARGVAYEQYF.

The sample holds many counts of this clonotype. V gene TRBV28 combines with J gene TRBJ1-1; no clear D gene. This CDR3 spans 15 amino acids. CDR1 is MDHEN and CDR2 is SYDVKM in the germline V gene. Deletions cut 2 bases from V and 0 bases from J, with 10 bases between. The CDR3, as DNA: TGTGCCAGCAGTTTAAGGGCAGCTCTGAACACTGAAGCTTTCTTT. Residues: CASSLRAALNTEAFF.

This clonotype was found many times. V and J are TRBV7-9 and TRBJ1-4, with D uncertain. The CDR3 has 16 amino acids. Germline CDR1 SEHNR, CDR2 FQNEAQ (reference sequence). With 3 bases removed from V and 0 bases from J, the gap between germline ends came to 11 bases. This CDR3 reads CASSFPTASTNEKLFF. CDR3 sequence (DNA): TGTGCCAGCAGCTTCCCTACAGCCTCAACTAATGAAAAACTGTTTTTT.

This clonotype was detected ten times or more. This sequence joins TRBV11-2 and TRBJ1-4, with a weak D call TRBD1 (6 bases). This CDR3 contains 16 residues. Trimming cost V 5 bases and J 4 bases, with 17 bases left between them. The V gene's germline CDR1 is SGHAT and CDR2 FQNNGV. CDR3 region: CASSSTNQGFNEKLFF. The CDR3, as DNA: TGTGCCAGCAGCAGTACAAACCAGGGGTTTAATGAAAAACTGTTTTTT.

V is TRBV2 and J is TRBJ2-7, with TRBD2 matching over 7 bases. The V gene end was trimmed by 7 bases and the J gene end by 0 bases; junction bases not matched to a gene: 9. This CDR3 comprises 15 residues. Per the germline V gene, CDR1 is SNHLY and CDR2 is FYNNEI. The CDR3 spells CASMGGEGTSYEQYF. CDR3 sequence (DNA): TGTGCCAGCATGGGCGGGGAGGGAACCTCCTACGAGCAGTACTTC.

The rearrangement links TRBV11-2 to TRBJ2-3; D may match TRBD1 or TRBD2 (6 bases each). V shed 8 bases and J shed 6 bases, with 21 bases lying between them. The CDR3 totals 15 residues. Germline lookup yields CDR1 SGHAT and CDR2 FQNNGV. The CDR3, as DNA: TGTGCCAGCTTTTGGGCCGGGGGCCCACCGGATACGCAGTATTTT. This translates into CASFWAGGPPDTQYF.

The chain carries TRBV4-1 and TRBJ2-1, with a weak D call TRBD2 (5 bases). The germline V gene encodes CDR1 MGHRA and CDR2 YSYEKL. V lost 4 bases and J lost 6, with 16 bases in between. The CDR3 has 15 amino acids. CDR3: CASSLSGVASNEQFF. The DNA of the CDR3 is TGCGCCAGCAGCCTTTCCGGGGTAGCTAGCAATGAGCAGTTCTTC.

This clonotype was counted many times. The rearrangement links TRBV7-8 to TRBJ2-5; maybe TRBD2 (5 bases). The CDR3 spans 18 residues. Looked up from germline, CDR1 is SGHVS and CDR2 is FQNEAQ. Trimming stripped 5 bases from V and 2 bases from J, with 24 bases between. The CDR3 protein is CASSGEGGPPTLQETQYF. CDR3 nucleotide sequence: TGTGCCAGCAGCGGAGAGGGTGGCCCACCTACGTTACAAGAGACCCAGTACTTC.

As concerns this clonotype: A much larger clonotype is one base distant, so this may be a read error. The chain uses TRBV4-1 and TRBJ1-1; no reliable D call. The CDR3 loop spans 13 amino acids. Trimming removed 0 bases at V and 0 bases at J, with 2 bases between. The V gene's germline CDR1 is MGHRA and CDR2 YSYEKL. The CDR3 sequence: CASSQDMNTEAFF. The CDR3 DNA is TGCGCCAGCAGCCAAGATATGAACACTGAAGCTTTCTTT.

This clonotype was seen a few times. The CDR3 DNA follows: TGTGCCAGCAGCTTAGATCTTGGCGGGACAGGCGTATATAATTCACCCCTCCACTTT. It codes for CASSLDLGGTGVYNSPLHF. The genes are TRBV11-2 and TRBJ1-6, with 8 bases lining up with TRBD1. CDR3 length equals 19 residues. Looked up from germline, CDR1 is SGHAT and CDR2 is FQNNGV. V shed 0 bases and J 4 bases; nucleotides not matched to a gene: 11.

In this sample, this clonotype turned up a few times. The chain combines TRBV6-5 with TRBJ2-7, with 8 nucleotides matching TRBD1. There are 15 residues in the CDR3. Unmatched junction bases numbered 8, after V lost 5 bases and J lost 2 bases. Germline V gene sequence: CDR1 MNHEY, CDR2 SVGAGI. The CDR3 loop is CASSTPRDRTYEQYF. CDR3 DNA: TGTGCCAGCAGTACACCCCGGGACAGGACCTACGAGCAGTACTTC.

The sample holds many counts of this clonotype. In DNA, the CDR3 is TGCGCCAGCAGCCAAGATCCCGCGGGAAGCTCCTACGAGCAGTACTTC. It specifies CASSQDPAGSSYEQYF. The V call is TRBV4-1, the J call TRBJ2-7; weak D call: TRBD2 (6 bases). CDR3 length equals 16 residues. CDR1 and CDR2 (germline): MGHRA, YSYEKL. Trimming pared 0 bases from V and 0 bases from J, leaving 12 bases between.

There are many counts of this clonotype. The V and J genes are TRBV7-6 and TRBJ1-1; the D is unclear. This CDR3 contains 14 residues. V dropped 4 bases and J dropped 4 bases, with 13 bases sitting between them. Germline lookup yields CDR1 SGHVS and CDR2 FNYEAQ. The CDR3 loop reads CASSSAEYRTEAFF. The CDR3 region has the DNA TGTGCCAGCAGCTCCGCGGAGTATCGCACTGAAGCTTTCTTT.

This clonotype was seen ten or more times. The chain couples TRBV12-3 or TRBV12-4 to TRBJ1-1; 7 nucleotides match TRBD1. Trimming cost V 3 bases and J 0 bases; bases outside gene matches: 4. The length of the CDR3 is 15 residues. The CDR3 loop reads CASSFRRGMNTEAFF. The CDR3 DNA sequence: TGTGCCAGCAGTTTCCGCAGGGGGATGAACACTGAAGCTTTCTTT.

This clonotype was counted a few times. The rearrangement links TRBV13 to TRBJ2-7; D is perhaps TRBD2 (7 bases). This CDR3 is 16 amino acids long. Trimming pared 0 bases from V and 5 bases from J, leaving 17 bases between. Germline V gene lookup returns CDR1 PRHDT and CDR2 FYEKMQ (reference sequence). The CDR3 here is CASSLGRGGRVDEQYF. In DNA, the CDR3 is TGTGCCAGCAGCTTAGGCAGGGGCGGGAGAGTTGACGAGCAGTACTTC.

The gene calls are TRBV6-5 and TRBJ2-7, with D perhaps matching TRBD1 (6 bases). The CDR3 contains 17 residues. V was shortened by 4 bases and J by 3 bases, with 22 bases between the two germline ends. Germline V gene data show CDR1 as MNHEY and CDR2 as SVGAGI. The DNA of the CDR3 is TGTGCCAGCAGTTCCACGGCAACGGGACACTTGGACTACGAGCAGTACTTC. This sequence encodes CASSSTATGHLDYEQYF.

Many counts were recorded for this clonotype. The CDR3 DNA follows: TGTGCCAGCAGCCCTTTGGGACTAGCGGGAGTAGATGAGCAGTTCTTC. Translating gives CASSPLGLAGVDEQFF. The V and J genes are TRBV7-2 and TRBJ2-1; 14 bases agree with TRBD2. This CDR3 comprises 16 residues. Germline V gene sequence: CDR1 SGHTA, CDR2 FQGNSA. With 5 bases clipped from V and 8 bases from J, the junction kept 8 bases outside the gene matches. Supplemented by reference TRBV7-2 and TRBJ2-1, the full variable domain reads GAGVSQSPSNKVTEKGKDVELRCDPISGHTALYWYRQSLGQGLEFLIYFQGNSAPDKSGLPSDRFSAERTGGSVSTLTIQRTQQEDSAVYLCASSPLGLAGVDEQFFGPGTRLTVL.

This clonotype came up many times. Here the CDR3 DNA reads TGTGCCAGCAGTCCGGGGACTAGTGGGCGCGCCTACGAGCAGTACTTC. Protein product: CASSPGTSGRAYEQYF. The chain joins TRBV12-3 or TRBV12-4 to TRBJ2-7; 8 positions match TRBD2. The CDR3 runs 16 residues. V trimming: 5 bases; J trimming: 2 bases; junction bases outside the gene matches: 11.

This chain links TRBV5-5 with TRBJ2-4, with a possible D match to TRBD2 (6 bases). Trimming cost V 2 bases and J 0 bases, with 15 bases left between them. Germline V gene lookup returns CDR1 SGHKS and CDR2 YYEKEE (reference sequence). The CDR3 has 17 amino acids. The CDR3 loop is CASSFYRTGLAKNIQYF. The CDR3 region has the DNA TGTGCCAGCAGCTTTTACAGGACGGGACTAGCCAAAAACATTCAGTACTTC. Based on the CDR3 plus reference TRBV5-5 and TRBJ2-4, the full variable domain is DAGVTQSPTHLIKTRGQQVTLRCSPISGHKSVSWYQQVLGQGPQFIFQYYEKEERGRGNFPDRFSARQFPNYSSELNVNALLLGDSALYLCASSFYRTGLAKNIQYFGAGTRLSVL.

This chain joins TRBV4-1 and TRBJ2-1; no reliable D call. The CDR3 runs 13 residues. Germline CDR1 MGHRA, CDR2 YSYEKL. The V end lost 0 bases, the J end lost 10 bases, and 10 bases lay between the germline ends. In DNA, the CDR3 is TGCGCCAGCAGCCAAGAGGGCCTATGGGAGCAGTTCTTC. Translated: CASSQEGLWEQFF.

The V gene is TRBV5-1, the J gene TRBJ2-3, with 8 bases fitting TRBD2. The CDR3 contains 15 residues. From germline, CDR1 is SGHRS and CDR2 YFSETQ. The V gene end was trimmed by 4 bases and the J gene end by 1 base; junction bases not matched to a gene: 5. The CDR3: CASSLERGRTDTQYF. The CDR3 DNA sequence: TGCGCCAGCAGCCTAGAGCGGGGGCGCACAGATACGCAGTATTTT.

This clonotype has only a few counts. The genes are TRBV23-1 and TRBJ1-6; the D gene is possibly TRBD1 (5 bases). TRBV23-1 is an ORF, with its function uncertain. With 7 bases removed from V and 10 bases from J, the gap between germline ends came to 20 bases. This CDR3 region has 15 residues. In nucleotides, the CDR3 is TGCGCCAGCACTCCATCCCCACGGGGCGGATCACCCCTCCACTTT. Amino acids: CASTPSPRGGSPLHF.